Following are 13 T cell receptor beta chains from one sample sequenced in a study of cytomegalovirus exposure and HLA in healthy donors. 60 Vbeta and 13 Jbeta primers were used in PCR. Here immunoSEQ multiplex PCR was the method, and the copy in TCRdb shows in-frame clones only, minus some. The sample lists more than 75,000 clones; roughly 80% were seen once. Sequenced sample: PBMCs. These receptors all come from a woman in her forties in good health and CMV-seropositive.

The chain couples TRBV4-3 to TRBJ2-7; the D gene is possibly TRBD2 (5 bases). This CDR3 spans 15 amino acids. V was trimmed by 1 base and J by 2 bases, leaving 12 bases between them. In germline, CDR1 is LGHNA, CDR2 YSLEER. DNA of the CDR3: TGCGCCAGCAGCCAAGGTGTATTTAGCGCCTACGAGCAGTACTTC. It codes for CASSQGVFSAYEQYF.

The chain carries TRBV5-1 and TRBJ1-4; tentative D call: TRBD1 (6 bases). V was shortened by 2 bases and J by 6 bases, with 11 bases between the two germline ends. There are 14 residues in the CDR3. From germline, CDR1 is SGHRS and CDR2 YFSETQ. CDR3 nucleotide sequence: TGCGCCAGCAGCTTCAGGGGCCGGGATGAAAAACTGTTTTTT. It is translated as CASSFRGRDEKLFF.

This rearrangement joins TRBV18 to TRBJ2-3, with a weak D call TRBD2 (6 bases). Germline V gene lookup returns CDR1 KGHSH and CDR2 LQKENI. This CDR3 has 15 amino acids. With 0 bases removed from V and 2 bases from J, the gap between germline ends came to 9 bases. CDR3 sequence reads: CASSPPGGATDTQYF. CDR3 nucleotides: TGTGCCAGCTCACCACCTGGCGGGGCCACAGATACGCAGTATTTT. Variable domain in full (rest from reference TRBV18 and TRBJ2-3): NAGVMQNPRHLVRRRGQEARLRCSPMKGHSHVYWYRQLPEEGLKFMVYLQKENIIDESGMPKERFSAEFPKEGPSILRIQQVVRGDSAAYFCASSPPGGATDTQYFGPGTRLTVL.

This sequence joins TRBV19 and TRBJ1-4; TRBD1 might be the D (5 bases). The CDR3 totals 14 residues. CDR1 is LNHDA, CDR2 SQIVND, per germline (reference sequence). Trimming took off 7 bases at V and 8 bases at J, with 17 bases between the two ends. In nucleotides, the CDR3 is TGTGCCAGTAACAAGGCCAGGGTGGACGAAAAACTGTTTTTT. Translated: CASNKARVDEKLFF.

The rearrangement joins TRBV18 to TRBJ1-5; TRBD1 aligns across 8 bases. CDR1 and CDR2 (germline): KGHSH, LQKENI. V shed 1 base, J shed 8 bases, and the junction held 7 bases outside the gene matches. CDR3 length: 15 residues. The CDR3 DNA sequence: TGTGCCAGCTCACCACAGCAGGGGGCGGAGGAGCCCCAGCATTTT. Translating gives CASSPQQGAEEPQHF.

The chain has TRBV29-1 and TRBJ2-2, with 7 nucleotides matching TRBD1. The V gene end was trimmed by 6 bases and the J gene end by 4 bases; junction bases not matched to a gene: 11. The CDR3 is 15 amino acids. In germline, CDR1 is SQVTM, CDR2 ANQGSEA. The CDR3 reads CSVVSSGGVTGELFF. CDR3 nucleotides: TGCAGCGTAGTTTCTTCAGGGGGAGTCACCGGGGAGCTGTTTTTT.

Regarding this clone: At one of its ends the junction is not consistent with the germline gene, which may arise from a read error. J is TRBJ1-4 and V is TRBV5-1; 8 bases are a match to TRBD1. The CDR3 contains 15 residues. Per germline, CDR1 SGHRS and CDR2 YFSETQ. CDR3 DNA: TGCGCCAGCAGCTGGACAGGGACTACTAGTGAAAAACTGTTTTTT. Translated, it gives CASSWTGTTSEKLFF. Filled out from reference TRBV5-1 and TRBJ1-4, the complete variable domain reads KAGVTQTPRYLIKTRGQQVTLSCSPISGHRSVSWYQQTPGQGLQFLFEYFSETQRNKGNFPGRFSGRQFSNSRSEMNVSTLELGDSALYLCASSWTGTTSEKLFFGSGTQLSVL.

This clone has just one count. The chain recombines TRBV27 with TRBJ2-5; D not resolved. This CDR3 has 14 residues. CDR1 is MNHEY and CDR2 is SMNVEV in the germline V gene (reference sequence). The V and J ends lost 5 bases and 1 base respectively, with 11 bases between them. The CDR3 loop is CASSPSRIQETQYF. Written as DNA, the CDR3 is TGTGCCAGCAGTCCCTCCAGAATCCAAGAGACCCAGTACTTC.

The V and J genes are TRBV5-4 and TRBJ1-1; 8 bases line up with TRBD1. The CDR3 runs to 15 residues. Unmatched junction bases numbered 8, after V lost 3 bases and J lost 4 bases. CDR1 SGHNT and CDR2 YYREEE come from the germline V gene (reference sequence). The CDR3 here is CASSWATGEGTEAFF. The CDR3 DNA is TGTGCCAGCAGCTGGGCGACAGGGGAAGGCACTGAAGCTTTCTTT.

The genes are TRBV7-9 and TRBJ1-4; D unclear. The germline V gene has CDR1 SEHNR and CDR2 FQNEAQ (reference sequence). V dropped 1 base and J dropped 8 bases, with 5 bases sitting between them. The CDR3 runs to 12 residues. The CDR3 coding sequence is TGTGCCAGCAGCTTAGACACAGAAAAACTGTTTTTT. Its translation: CASSLDTEKLFF. Complete variable domain (other parts from reference TRBV7-9 and TRBJ1-4): DTGVSQNPRHKITKRGQNVTFRCDPISEHNRLYWYRQTLGQGPEFLTYFQNEAQLEKSRLLSDRFSAERPKGSFSTLEIQRTEQGDSAMYLCASSLDTEKLFFGSGTQLSVL.

The CDR3 coding sequence is TGTGCCAGCAGCGTAAGCTACAGCACAGATACGCAGTATTTT. This encodes CASSVSYSTDTQYF. This chain joins TRBV9 and TRBJ2-3; D is unclear. This CDR3 is built from 14 residues. The V gene lost 1 base and the J gene lost 0 bases, with 6 bases spanning the gap. Germline V gene sequence: CDR1 SGDLS, CDR2 YYNGEE.

The chain joins TRBV25-1 to TRBJ1-1; D is perhaps TRBD1 (6 bases). V was cut by 8 bases and J by 5 bases, with 9 bases left in between. The CDR3 sequence is 11 residues long. Germline lookup yields CDR1 MGHDK and CDR2 SYGVNS. CDR3 nucleotides: TGTGCCAGCCGGACAGTAACTGAAGCTTTCTTT. Translation: CASRTVTEAFF.

The rearrangement links TRBV11-2 to TRBJ1-2; maybe TRBD1 (5 bases). Germline V gives CDR1 SGHAT, CDR2 FQNNGV. With 6 bases removed from V and 6 bases from J, the gap between germline ends came to 11 bases. The CDR3 is 12 residues long. The CDR3 nucleotides read TGTGCCAGCAGTTCGGACATAGATGGCTACACCTTC. Amino acid sequence: CASSSDIDGYTF.